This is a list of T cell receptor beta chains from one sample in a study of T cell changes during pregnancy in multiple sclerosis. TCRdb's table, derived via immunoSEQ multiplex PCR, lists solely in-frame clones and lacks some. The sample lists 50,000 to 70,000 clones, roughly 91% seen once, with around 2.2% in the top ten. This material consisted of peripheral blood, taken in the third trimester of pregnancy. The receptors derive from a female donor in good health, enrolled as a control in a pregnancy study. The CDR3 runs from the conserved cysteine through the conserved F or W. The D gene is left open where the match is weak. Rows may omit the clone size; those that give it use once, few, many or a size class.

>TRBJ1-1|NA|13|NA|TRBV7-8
TGTGCCAGCAGCTTAACCGCGGCGGCTGAAGCTTTCTTT
CASSLTAAAEAFF
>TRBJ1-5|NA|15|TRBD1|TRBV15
TGTGCCACCAGCAGCGACGGACAGGGAGGTCAGCCCCAGCATTTT
CATSSDGQGGQPQHF
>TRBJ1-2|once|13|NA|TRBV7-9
TGTGCCAGCAGCCTCCCAGGTTCGGATGGCTACACCTTC
CASSLPGSDGYTF
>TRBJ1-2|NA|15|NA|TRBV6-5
TGTGCCAGCAGTTTGAGTGACAACCTTAACTATGGCTACACCTTC
CASSLSDNLNYGYTF
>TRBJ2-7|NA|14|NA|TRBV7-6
TGTGCCAGCAGCCAAGGCGGGAATGAGGGCGAGCAGTACTTC
CASSQGGNEGEQYF
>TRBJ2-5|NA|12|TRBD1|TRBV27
TGTGCCCCGACAGGGCCCCAAGAGACCCAGTACTTC
CAPTGPQETQYF
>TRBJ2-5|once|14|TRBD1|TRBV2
TGTGCCAGCGCTGGTTCAGGGGGCGCGGAGACCCAGTACTTC
CASAGSGGAETQYF
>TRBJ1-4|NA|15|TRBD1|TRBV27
TGTGCCAGCAGACAGACAGGGGCGGGAAGTGAAAAACTGTTTTTT
CASRQTGAGSEKLFF
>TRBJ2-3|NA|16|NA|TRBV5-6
TGTGCCAGCAGCCCCCTGGCAGCGAGGGGGACAGATACGCAGTATTTT
CASSPLAARGTDTQYF
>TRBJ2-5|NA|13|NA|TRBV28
TGTGCCAGCAGTTTAAGCAGGGAAGAGACCCAGTACTTC
CASSLSREETQYF
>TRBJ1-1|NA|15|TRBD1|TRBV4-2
TGTGCCAGCAGCCAAGAAACAGGGGTGAACACTGAAGCTTTCTTT
CASSQETGVNTEAFF
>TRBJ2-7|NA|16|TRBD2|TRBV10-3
TGTGCCATCAGGCCCGGGACTAGCGGGGGCCCTTGGGAGCAGTACTTC
CAIRPGTSGGPWEQYF
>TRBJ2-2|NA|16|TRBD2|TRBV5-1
TGCGCCAGCAGCTTGGCACTAGCGGCGAACACCGGGGAGCTGTTTTTT
CASSLALAANTGELFF
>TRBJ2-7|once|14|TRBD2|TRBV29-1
TGCAGCGTTGATCGGGGGGGAAGCTCCTACGAGCAGTACTTC
CSVDRGGSSYEQYF
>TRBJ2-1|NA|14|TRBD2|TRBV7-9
TGTGCCAGCAGCGCCCTCGGGGGGGCCTTGGAGCAGTTCTTC
CASSALGGALEQFF
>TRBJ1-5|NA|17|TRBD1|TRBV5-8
TGTGCCAGCAGCTACCTTACGACAGGGAAGGGTTTTCTGCCCCAGCATTTT
CASSYLTTGKGFLPQHF
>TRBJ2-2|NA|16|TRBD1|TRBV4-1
TGCGCCAGCAGCCCGGGACAGGGGGCATCAACCGGGGAGCTGTTTTTT
CASSPGQGASTGELFF
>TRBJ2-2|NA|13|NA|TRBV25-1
TGTGCCAGCAGCCCCCGCGGGACCGGGGAGCTGTTTTTT
CASSPRGTGELFF
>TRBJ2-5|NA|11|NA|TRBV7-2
TGTGCCAGCAGCTTCAGAGAGACCCAGTACTTC
CASSFRETQYF
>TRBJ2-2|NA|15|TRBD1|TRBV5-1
TGCGCCACCCAGGGAAGGACAGGGGGCACCGGGGAGCTGTTTTTT
CATQGRTGGTGELFF
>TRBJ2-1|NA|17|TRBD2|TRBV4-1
TGCGCCAGCAGCCAAGATACTCGGGGAGGGCCTGGGTATGAGCAGTTCTTC
CASSQDTRGGPGYEQFF
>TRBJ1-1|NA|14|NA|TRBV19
TGTGCCAGTAGTTGGAGCGGTATGAACACTGAAGCTTTCTTT
CASSWSGMNTEAFF
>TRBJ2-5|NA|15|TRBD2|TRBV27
TGTGCCAGCAGTTACGATAGCGGGGGAGGAGAGACCCAGTACTTC
CASSYDSGGGETQYF